This T cell receptor (beta chain) was identified in a study of STAT5B mutations in CD4+ large granular lymphocyte leukemia. CDR3 length: 14 amino acids. Per the germline V gene, CDR1 is SGHTA and CDR2 is FQGNSA. Trimming removed 2 bases from V and 7 bases from J, with 14 bases in between. The assay was immunoSEQ multiplex PCR, and TCRdb's table has in-frame clones only and misses some. Here the sample spans around 28,000 clones, approximately 69% being singletons. The sequence came from a human donor in good health. The rearrangement uses TRBV7-2 and TRBJ1-2; the D gene is possibly TRBD1 (5 bases). Sequencing was done on a sample of CD4+ T cells from blood buffy coats. The CDR3 loop is CASSLSTGGGGYTF. In nucleotides, the CDR3 is TGTGCCAGCAGCTTAAGCACCGGGGGTGGTGGCTACACCTTC. The full variable domain, completed using reference TRBV7-2 and TRBJ1-2, is GAGVSQSPSNKVTEKGKDVELRCDPISGHTALYWYRQSLGQGLEFLIYFQGNSAPDKSGLPSDRFSAERTGGSVSTLTIQRTQQEDSAVYLCASSLSTGGGGYTFGSGTRLTVV.